Each of the 5 T cell receptor beta chains below was sequenced from the same sample in a study of cytomegalovirus exposure and HLA in healthy donors. Produced via immunoSEQ multiplex PCR; TCRdb's table is partial and in-frame only. Here the sample spans roughly 60,000 clones, approximately 95% being singletons. Specimen: PBMCs. The receptors were gathered from a woman aged 18-29 years in good health and CMV-seropositive.

The chain is built from TRBV19 and TRBJ2-3, with 8 bases fitting TRBD1. Germline V lookup: CDR1 LNHDA, CDR2 SQIVND (reference sequence). Germline trimming cut 2 bases from V and 4 bases from J; bases unmatched to any gene: 5. The CDR3 is 15 amino acids. In nucleotides, the CDR3 is TGTGCCAGTAGTATACTGGGACAGGTGGCAGATACGCAGTATTTT. Translating it yields CASSILGQVADTQYF.

V gene TRBV27 combines with J gene TRBJ2-1, with 8 positions matching TRBD2. The junction had 10 bases not matched to a gene; V was cut back by 3 bases and J by 9 bases. The CDR3 is 15 residues long. Germline CDR1 MNHEY, CDR2 SMNVEV (reference sequence). This chain's CDR3 is CASSFQAGVIGEQFF. In DNA, the CDR3 is TGTGCCAGCAGTTTCCAAGCGGGAGTAATAGGTGAGCAGTTCTTC.

The chain employs TRBV18 and TRBJ1-1; the D is unclear. The CDR3 runs to 16 residues. Trimming stripped 5 bases from V and 0 bases from J, with 16 bases between. The germline V gene has CDR1 KGHSH and CDR2 LQKENI. The CDR3 is CASSTIGSPMNTEAFF. For the CDR3, the DNA is TGTGCCAGCTCAACAATCGGGTCCCCTATGAACACTGAAGCTTTCTTT.

The chain has TRBV11-3 and TRBJ2-1; 10 nucleotides line up with TRBD1. V dropped 5 bases and J dropped 12; count of bases not matched to a gene: 10. The CDR3 length is 14 residues. CDR1 SGHNT and CDR2 YENEEA come from the germline V gene. The CDR3 bases are TGTGCCAGCAGCGCCGGGACAGGGGCTATGGTGCAGTTCTTC. Translation: CASSAGTGAMVQFF.

The J gene is TRBJ2-2, the V gene TRBV28, with D perhaps TRBD2 (5 bases). The V and J ends lost 4 bases and 6 bases respectively, with 15 bases between them. This CDR3 is built from 15 residues. The germline CDR1 and CDR2 sequences are MDHEN and SYDVKM. DNA for the CDR3: TGTGCCAGCAGTTCTAGGACGCTCGGGGCCGGGGAGCTGTTTTTT. Amino acids: CASSSRTLGAGELFF.